The 27 T cell receptor beta chains given below trace back to one sample, sequenced in a study of cytomegalovirus exposure and HLA in healthy donors. PCR primers comprised 60 Vbeta and 13 Jbeta primers. Assay: immunoSEQ multiplex PCR; the TCRdb copy retains only in-frame clones and omits some. The sample yields about 90,000 clones, approximately 79% seen once. Source material: PBMCs. The receptors derive from a man aged 25-40 years in good health and CMV-seronegative.

This clone was seen a handful of times. The V gene is TRBV6-5, the J gene TRBJ1-2; D remains unclear. CDR3 size: 13 residues. CDR1 is MNHEY, CDR2 SVGAGI, per germline. V was cut by 5 bases and J by 4 bases, with 11 bases left in between. CDR3 nucleotide sequence: TGTGCCAGCAGTGCCTTAGGGAGCTATGGCTACACCTTC. It yields the protein CASSALGSYGYTF.

The CDR3 region is CASSPTGIDYGYTF. DNA for the CDR3: TGCGCCAGCAGTCCCACAGGGATCGACTATGGCTACACCTTC. The chain links TRBV5-1 to TRBJ1-2; tentative D call: TRBD1 (6 bases). There are 14 residues in the CDR3. The V gene lost 5 bases and the J gene lost 3 bases, with 14 bases spanning the gap. The germline V gene encodes CDR1 SGHRS and CDR2 YFSETQ. Together with reference TRBV5-1 and TRBJ1-2, the CDR3 gives the full variable domain: KAGVTQTPRYLIKTRGQQVTLSCSPISGHRSVSWYQQTPGQGLQFLFEYFSETQRNKGNFPGRFSGRQFSNSRSEMNVSTLELGDSALYLCASSPTGIDYGYTFGSGTRLTVV.

The chain joins TRBV5-1 to TRBJ2-1; the match to TRBD2 covers 9 bases. The germline V gene encodes CDR1 SGHRS and CDR2 YFSETQ. The CDR3 is made up of 18 amino acids. With 7 bases clipped from V and 2 bases from J, the junction kept 16 bases outside the gene matches. CDR3 sequence reads: CASAPGMLAGRTYNEQFF. The DNA of the CDR3 is TGCGCCAGCGCCCCCGGGATGCTAGCGGGGCGAACCTACAATGAGCAGTTCTTC.

J is TRBJ1-1 and V is TRBV28; D gene uncertain. CDR1 is MDHEN and CDR2 is SYDVKM in the germline V gene. This CDR3 comprises 13 residues. Trimming shortened V by 7 bases and J by 10 bases, and 19 bases separated the two germline ends. The CDR3 bases are TGTGCCAGCACACCCGGCGGGCAGGTTTCAGCTTTCTTT. Translation: CASTPGGQVSAFF.

V is TRBV28 and J is TRBJ1-2; the D is unclear. V gave up 4 bases and J gave up 2 bases, with 11 bases separating them. CDR1 and CDR2 (germline): MDHEN, SYDVKM. The CDR3 has 14 amino acids. DNA of the CDR3: TGTGCCAGCAGTTGGAGGGCTTTGAACTATGGCTACACCTTC. Its protein product is CASSWRALNYGYTF.

The rearrangement joins TRBV10-1 to TRBJ2-2, with a possible D match to TRBD1 (6 bases). CDR3 size: 18 residues. V was pared by 5 bases and J by 0 bases, with 19 bases between. Germline V gives CDR1 WNHNN, CDR2 SYGVQD (reference sequence). CDR3 coding DNA: TGCGCCAGCAGTACAACTATCGACAGGAGTTCGAACACCGGGGAGCTGTTTTTT. Translated, it gives CASSTTIDRSSNTGELFF.

The chain recombines TRBV6-5 with TRBJ2-2; a possible D gene is TRBD2 (5 bases). The CDR3 runs to 12 residues. V gave up 6 bases and J gave up 3 bases, with 5 bases separating them. The germline V gene encodes CDR1 MNHEY and CDR2 SVGAGI. Written as DNA, the CDR3 is TGTGCCAGCAGGAGGGACACCGGGGAGCTGTTTTTT. Its translation: CASRRDTGELFF.

The rearrangement uses TRBV5-4 and TRBJ2-3, with TRBD2 matching over 7 bases. The V and J ends lost 4 bases and 4 bases, in that order; junction bases with no gene match: 6. The germline CDR1 and CDR2 sequences are SGHNT and YYREEE (reference sequence). The CDR3 spans 14 residues. CDR3 sequence reads: CASSAGTMADTQYF. CDR3 bases: TGTGCCAGCAGCGCAGGGACTATGGCAGATACGCAGTATTTT.

The chain employs TRBV7-9 and TRBJ2-2; 7 bases map to TRBD1. Germline-derived CDR1 and CDR2 are SEHNR and FQNEAQ (reference sequence). V dropped 5 bases and J dropped 6; count of bases not matched to a gene: 9. The CDR3 is 15 amino acids. The CDR3, as DNA: TGTGCCAGCAGCCCGCATGCACAGGGGTCCGGGGAGCTGTTTTTT. This translates into CASSPHAQGSGELFF.

The chain has TRBV19 and TRBJ1-3; 7 bases line up with TRBD1. The CDR3 consists of 14 residues. Germline CDR1 LNHDA, CDR2 SQIVND (reference sequence). The trim removed 8 bases at V and 0 bases at J, leaving 4 bases unmatched. CDR3 coding DNA: TGTGCCAGTGTACAGGGGATCTCTGGAAACACCATATATTTT. Translation: CASVQGISGNTIYF.

This chain uses TRBV19 with TRBJ1-5; D is uncertain. Germline loops: CDR1 LNHDA, CDR2 SQIVND (reference sequence). The CDR3 sequence is 15 residues long. Between the trimmed V and J ends, which lost 3 bases and 4 bases, there was a span of 13 bases. As DNA, the CDR3 is TGTGCCAGTAGTATGGAGTGGCAGCGTAATCAGCCCCAGCATTTT. It is translated as CASSMEWQRNQPQHF. Full variable domain (rest looked up from reference TRBV19 and TRBJ1-5): DGGITQSPKYLFRKEGQNVTLSCEQNLNHDAMYWYRQDPGQGLRLIYYSQIVNDFQKGDIAEGYSVSREKKESFPLTVTSAQKNPTAFYLCASSMEWQRNQPQHFGDGTRLSIL.

The V gene is TRBV29-1, the J gene TRBJ2-1; D might be TRBD1 (6 bases). Trimming removed 5 bases from V and 4 bases from J, with 12 bases in between. The CDR3 runs 13 residues. Germline-derived CDR1 and CDR2 are SQVTM and ANQGSEA. The CDR3 DNA reads TGCAGCGTTAACGGGGACAAGTACAATGAGCAGTTCTTC. It specifies CSVNGDKYNEQFF.

This CDR3 reads CSAHYVGTQYF. Here the CDR3 DNA reads TGCAGTGCTCACTATGTGGGTACCCAGTACTTC. The rearrangement links TRBV20-1 to TRBJ2-5; D gene ambiguous. V was clipped by 5 bases and J by 8 bases, with 12 bases between them. CDR3 length: 11 residues. Germline V CDR1 and CDR2: DFQATT, SNEGSKA (reference sequence).

This clone came up once. V is TRBV6-5 and J is TRBJ2-5; 7 bases agree with TRBD2. CDR3 size: 16 residues. Germline assignment: CDR1 MNHEY and CDR2 SVGAGI. The junction had 8 bases not matched to a gene; V was cut back by 2 bases and J by 2 bases. The CDR3 DNA follows: TGTGCCAGCAGTTACGCCCCGGGGAGGGGTCAAGAGACCCAGTACTTC. Amino acid sequence: CASSYAPGRGQETQYF.

The rearrangement uses TRBV2 and TRBJ2-7, with D possibly TRBD2 on 6 matching bases. With 7 bases removed from V and 2 bases from J, the gap between germline ends came to 12 bases. The CDR3 runs 13 residues. CDR1 and CDR2 from the germline V gene are SNHLY and FYNNEI. CDR3: CASKPSVAYEQYF. CDR3 DNA sequence: TGTGCCAGCAAGCCTAGCGTCGCCTACGAGCAGTACTTC.

The gene calls are TRBV30 and TRBJ1-6, with D unclear. Germline V gene data show CDR1 as GTSNPN and CDR2 as SVGIG (reference sequence). Trimming shortened V by 0 bases and J by 10 bases, and 10 bases separated the two germline ends. The CDR3 loop spans 13 amino acids. CDR3 DNA: TGTGCCTGGAGTGTAGAGGCTCAGTCACCCCTCCACTTT. Protein product: CAWSVEAQSPLHF.

This clone was recorded a few times. The rearrangement links TRBV5-1 to TRBJ1-4; possibly TRBD1 for D (5 bases). V lost 4 bases, J lost 8 bases, and 12 bases lay in between. Germline V lookup: CDR1 SGHRS, CDR2 YFSETQ. CDR3 length: 13 residues. CDR3 sequence: CASSPRGSEKLFF. The CDR3, as DNA: TGCGCCAGCAGCCCCCGGGGGAGCGAAAAACTGTTTTTT.

The CDR3 here is CASSYTGGQETQYF. For the CDR3, the DNA is TGTGCCAGCAGCTACACCGGGGGGCAAGAGACCCAGTACTTC. The chain couples TRBV7-2 to TRBJ2-5; 7 bases map to TRBD2. Germline V lookup: CDR1 SGHTA, CDR2 FQGNSA. The CDR3 spans 14 residues. V lost 4 bases and J lost 2; bases outside the gene matches: 4.

This chain connects TRBV15 to TRBJ1-4, with a tentative D call TRBD1 (6 bases). The CDR3 sequence is 15 residues long. Germline CDR1 LNHNV, CDR2 YYDKDF (reference sequence). Trimming removed 0 bases at V and 7 bases at J, with 12 bases between. In DNA, the CDR3 is TGTGCCACCAGCAGAGATCGGACAGAAGGTGAAAAACTGTTTTTT. Encoded protein: CATSRDRTEGEKLFF.

V and J are TRBV5-1 and TRBJ2-1; TRBD1 matches 10 bases. CDR3 length equals 15 residues. V shed 1 base and J 7 bases; nucleotides not matched to a gene: 5. Germline V gives CDR1 SGHRS, CDR2 YFSETQ. CDR3 sequence: CASSLMGQGLNEQFF. DNA for the CDR3: TGCGCCAGCAGCTTGATGGGACAGGGGCTAAATGAGCAGTTCTTC.

This chain connects TRBV5-4 to TRBJ2-7; possibly TRBD1 for D (6 bases). Trimming removed 4 bases at V and 2 bases at J, with 10 bases between. This CDR3 has 13 residues. CDR1 and CDR2 (germline): SGHNT, YYREEE (reference sequence). The CDR3 DNA reads TGTGCCAGCAGCCCGGGACATACCTACGAGCAGTACTTC. This gives the protein CASSPGHTYEQYF.

The V gene is TRBV19, the J gene TRBJ2-1; 8 nucleotides agree with TRBD1. After removal of 8 bases from V and 6 bases from J, the junction contained 6 bases not matched to a gene. Looked up from germline, CDR1 is LNHDA and CDR2 is SQIVND (reference sequence). The CDR3 is 13 residues long. CDR3 in DNA: TGTGCCAGTGGGCAGGGGGCAGGCAATGAGCAGTTCTTC. Protein product: CASGQGAGNEQFF.

Turning to this clone: The identical CDR3 is also encoded by other nucleotide sequences in the sample. The chain couples TRBV9 to TRBJ1-3; D is unclear. Germline assignment: CDR1 SGDLS and CDR2 YYNGEE. This CDR3 comprises 14 residues. V lost 0 bases and J lost 0, with 4 bases in between. The CDR3 coding sequence is TGTGCCAGCAGCGTAGGGAGCTCTGGAAACACCATATATTTT. Translated: CASSVGSSGNTIYF. The variable domain in full, completed from reference TRBV9 and TRBJ1-3, reads DSGVTQTPKHLITATGQRVTLRCSPRSGDLSVYWYQQSLDQGLQFLIQYYNGEERAKGNILERFSAQQFPDLHSELNLSSLELGDSALYFCASSVGSSGNTIYFGEGSWLTVV.

The rearrangement joins TRBV10-2 to TRBJ1-1, with 9 nucleotides matching TRBD1. The CDR3 has 15 residues. Germline V gene sequence: CDR1 WSHSY, CDR2 SAAADI. The ends lost 4 bases at V and 1 base at J; junction bases unmatched: 4. CDR3 region: CASSAGQGKNTEAFF. The CDR3 DNA is TGCGCCAGCAGTGCGGGACAGGGAAAGAACACTGAAGCTTTCTTT.

J is TRBJ2-5 and V is TRBV7-9; the D gene is possibly TRBD1 (5 bases). Germline CDR1 is SEHNR and CDR2 is FQNEAQ (reference sequence). The CDR3 has 16 residues. Trimming took 0 bases from V and 4 from J, leaving 15 bases between them. The CDR3 DNA sequence: TGTGCCAGCAGCTTAGCGCTGCAGGGCCGGAGAGAGACCCAGTACTTC. Its translation is CASSLALQGRRETQYF.

This clone has only one observation. J is TRBJ2-5 and V is TRBV28; tentative D call: TRBD2 (5 bases). Deletions cut 10 bases from V and 2 bases from J, with 17 bases between. Per germline, CDR1 MDHEN and CDR2 SYDVKM. The CDR3 loop spans 14 amino acids. The CDR3 coding sequence is TGTGCCACCTGTAATAGCGTGGAGCAAGAGACCCAGTACTTC. The encoded protein is CATCNSVEQETQYF.

The V gene is TRBV28, the J gene TRBJ1-2; 7 nucleotides agree with TRBD1. The CDR3 loop spans 14 amino acids. V was clipped by 10 bases and J by 4 bases; unmatched bases: 12. The V gene's germline CDR1 is MDHEN and CDR2 SYDVKM. CDR3 sequence (DNA): TGTGCCATTTCTGGCGGGACAGTTATCTATGGCTACACCTTC. Translated, it gives CAISGGTVIYGYTF.